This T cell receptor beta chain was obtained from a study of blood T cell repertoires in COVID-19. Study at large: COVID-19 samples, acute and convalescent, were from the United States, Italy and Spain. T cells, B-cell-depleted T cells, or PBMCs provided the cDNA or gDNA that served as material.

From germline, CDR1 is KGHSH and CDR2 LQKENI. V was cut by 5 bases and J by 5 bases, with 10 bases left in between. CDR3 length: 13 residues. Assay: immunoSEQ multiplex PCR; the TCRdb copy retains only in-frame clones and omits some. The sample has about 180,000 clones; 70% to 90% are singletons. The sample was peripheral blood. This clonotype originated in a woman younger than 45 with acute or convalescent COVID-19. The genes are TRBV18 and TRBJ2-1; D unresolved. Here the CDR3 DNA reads TGTGCCAGCTCAGAATACAGAGACAATGAGCAGTTCTTC. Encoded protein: CASSEYRDNEQFF.